This TCR beta chain was recorded in a study of regulatory T cells in long-lasting Graves disease. HTBI primers from iRepertoire and Arm-PCR of CDR3 regions yielded the TCR beta libraries. TCRdb independently ran MiXCR on the multiplex PCR reads; one entry per CDR3 protein. Altogether around 480,000 distinct CDR3 sequences are present, roughly 15% being singletons, with the ten largest covering approximately 25%. Time point in this sample: newly diagnosed GD, antithyroid drugs for less than 3 months. The authors made the TCR library using RNA they extracted from PBMCs. These data also featured in a second study, about T cells in Graves' hyperthyroidism and ophthalmopathy.

The specimen was peripheral blood mononuclear cells (PBMCs), collected at new diagnosis, from a patient treated with antithyroid drugs. This clonotype was sampled from a woman aged 40-60 years with Graves disease.

The CDR3 protein is CASSPGRDKVPLHF. CDR3 DNA: TGTGCCAGCTCGCCCGGGAGGGATAAGGTGCCCCTCCACTTT. The chain employs TRBV18 and TRBJ1-6; D unresolved. The CDR3 is 14 residues long. V was clipped by 6 bases and J by 13 bases, with 19 bases between them. Germline-derived CDR1 and CDR2 are KGHSH and LQKENI.